These 11 T cell receptor beta chains share one sample of origin, sequenced in a study of tumor-infiltrating lymphocytes in primary liver carcinoma. The authors took blood RNA from unsorted whole blood and also extracted germline DNA. With about 470 ng total RNA as template and a constant-region primer, TCR beta cDNA was made. Three nested multiplex PCR rounds of slightly modified ARM-PCR generated TCR beta libraries. The first two PCR rounds, around 11 cycles each, used TRBV1-TRBV30 forward primers and a C-beta reverse primer. Using its own MiXCR run on the multiplex PCR reads, TCRdb lists one record per CDR3 protein. The data show approximately 310,000 distinct CDR3 sequences, with roughly 60% seen just once and 9% held by the top ten. Sequencing used peripheral blood. All receptors come from a man aged 35-49 years with primary liver carcinoma and hepatitis B virus infection.

The chain couples TRBV5-6 to TRBJ1-5; 11 bases map to TRBD1. With V trimmed by 2 bases and J by 1 base, 8 bases remained unmatched. The CDR3 has 18 amino acids. The germline V gene has CDR1 SGHDT and CDR2 YYEEEE. As DNA, the CDR3 is TGTGCCAGCAGCTTCCCGGACAGGGGGCGCATCAGCAATCAGCCCCAGCATTTT. Its translation is CASSFPDRGRISNQPQHF.

Details on this clonotype: A single base separates this from a much larger clone, so it may be a read error. This rearrangement joins TRBV6-1 to TRBJ2-3; 7 positions agree with TRBD1. This CDR3 contains 13 residues. The germline gives CDR1 MNHNS, CDR2 SASEGT. V trimming: 11 bases; J trimming: 2 bases; junction bases outside the gene matches: 7. The CDR3 spells CAGSGQHTDTQYF. The CDR3 DNA is TGTGCCGGCTCGGGACAGCACACAGATACGCAGTATTTT.

The table lists this clonotype with a few counts. The junction departs from germline at one end; a sequencing error may be responsible. The chain couples TRBV29-1 to TRBJ2-2, with a possible D match to TRBD2 (5 bases). The germline gives CDR1 SQVTM, CDR2 ANQGSEA. The CDR3 runs to 12 residues. The CDR3 here is CSVEDVTGELSF. CDR3 sequence (DNA): TGTAGCGTCGAGGACGTGACCGGGGAGCTGTCTTTT.

This clonotype was detected only a few times. The CDR3 here is CASSLMGVSSYEQYF. The CDR3 region has the DNA TGTGCCAGCAGCTTGATGGGGGTTAGTTCCTACGAGCAGTACTTC. V and J are TRBV5-4 and TRBJ2-7; D tentatively fits TRBD1 or TRBD2 (5 bases each). The V gene's germline CDR1 is SGHNT and CDR2 YYREEE (reference sequence). The length of the CDR3 is 15 residues. Deletions cut 1 base from V and 1 base from J, with 12 bases between. Drawing the rest from reference TRBV5-4 and TRBJ2-7, the complete variable domain is ETGVTQSPTHLIKTRGQQVTLRCSSQSGHNTVSWYQQALGQGPQFIFQYYREEENGRGNFPPRFSGLQFPNYSSELNVNALELDDSALYLCASSLMGVSSYEQYFGPGTRLTVT.

As regards this clonotype: As the CDR3 is not closed by the conserved phenylalanine or tryptophan, this likely results from a read error. This rearrangement joins TRBV6-2 or TRBV6-3 to TRBJ2-1; no firm D call. This CDR3 spans 12 amino acids. Germline-derived CDR1 and CDR2 are MNHEY and SVGEGT. V was pared by 6 bases and J by 9 bases, with 12 bases between. Written as DNA, the CDR3 is TGTGCCAGCAGCTGGCCGAAGGGTGAGCAGTTCTAC. Residues: CASSWPKGEQFY.

Many counts were recorded for this clonotype. This chain joins TRBV6-1 and TRBJ1-2; D ambiguous. The CDR3 sequence is 11 residues long. Germline loops: CDR1 MNHNS, CDR2 SASEGT. Trimming left V 7 bases short and J 5 bases short, with 8 bases between. For the CDR3, the DNA is TGTGCCAGCAATTCGGGATATGGCTACACCTTC. This sequence encodes CASNSGYGYTF.

A note on this clonotype: A much larger clone differs from this one at a single base, so this may be a read error. Written as DNA, the CDR3 is TGTGCCAGCGTAAAACGATGGACCTCTATGAACACTGAAGCTTTCTTT. Translation gives CASVKRWTSMNTEAFF. The chain combines TRBV6-1 with TRBJ1-1; D is ambiguous. The CDR3 is 16 residues long. The germline V gene has CDR1 MNHNS and CDR2 SASEGT. V lost 8 bases, J lost 0 bases, and 19 bases lay in between.

With respect to this clonotype: This may stem from a read error, because a much larger clone lies one nucleotide away. V and J are TRBV29-1 and TRBJ1-6; 8 nucleotides line up with TRBD1. Per germline, CDR1 SQVTM and CDR2 ANQGSEA. Losses at the gene ends were 6 bases for V and 6 bases for J; bases not matched to a gene: 4. This CDR3 has 13 residues. The CDR3 DNA reads TGCAGCGTCAGGACAGGGATTAATTCACCCCTCCACTTT. Its translation: CSVRTGINSPLHF.

Concerning this clonotype itself: This may be a read error: a much more frequent sequence differs by one nucleotide. This chain joins TRBV6-5 and TRBJ1-2, with unresolved D. V was clipped by 8 bases and J by 4 bases, with 20 bases between them. The CDR3 consists of 15 residues. Looked up from germline, CDR1 is MNHEY and CDR2 is SVGAGI. This CDR3 reads CASGTSALLSYGYTF. The DNA for the CDR3 is TGTGCCAGCGGTACGTCCGCACTTCTAAGCTATGGCTACACCTTC.

Note on this clonotype: At one end, the junction sequence differs from germline, possibly due to a read error. The chain uses TRBV5-4 and TRBJ2-3; a weak D match, TRBD2 (5 bases). This CDR3 contains 15 residues. Germline V CDR1 and CDR2: SGHNT, YYREEE (reference sequence). As DNA, the CDR3 is TGTGTCAGCAGTTCGGCAGTCGACGGAGGAGATACGCAGTATTTT. Protein: CVSSSAVDGGDTQYF.

This chain links TRBV9 with TRBJ2-5; 13 nucleotides match TRBD2. This CDR3 has 15 amino acids. J gave up 4 bases and V 0 bases, and 0 bases lay outside the gene matches. Germline CDR1 is SGDLS and CDR2 is YYNGEE. The CDR3 DNA reads TGTGCCAGCAGCGTAGGGACTAGCGGGAGAGAGACCCAGTACTTC. This codes for CASSVGTSGRETQYF.